Shown below are 16 T cell receptor beta chains from a single sample sequenced in a study of blood T cell repertoires in COVID-19. Repertoires were generated with immunoSEQ multiplex PCR, while TCRdb's copy carries only in-frame clones and drops some. This table has approximately 400,000 clones, 89% appearing once. Material for sequencing was peripheral blood. These TCRs come from a man in his forties with acute or convalescent COVID-19.

The chain is built from TRBV12-5 and TRBJ2-1; D perhaps matches TRBD1 (6 bases). V lost 2 bases to trimming and J lost 9 bases, with 8 bases between them. CDR3 length equals 12 residues. CDR1 is LGHNT and CDR2 is FRNRAP in the germline V gene. CDR3 amino acids: CASGLRDTEQFF. In DNA, the CDR3 is TGTGCTAGTGGTTTGAGGGACACTGAGCAGTTCTTC.

The CDR3 DNA reads TGTGCCAGCACCTCGGACAAAATAGGCGGCTACACCTTC. Residues: CASTSDKIGGYTF. The chain carries TRBV12-3 or TRBV12-4 and TRBJ1-2, with a tentative D call TRBD1 (5 bases). The V end lost 7 bases, the J end lost 8 bases, and 17 bases lay between the germline ends. The CDR3 has 13 amino acids.

This clone was observed at least ten times. V usage is TRBV5-1 and J usage is TRBJ1-5; 9 bases fit TRBD1. The germline V gene has CDR1 SGHRS and CDR2 YFSETQ. The CDR3 is 15 residues long. J was trimmed by 7 bases and V by 3 bases; bases with no gene match: 8. As DNA, the CDR3 is TGCGCCAGCAGCTACCGGGACAGGGAACACCAGCCCCAGCATTTT. As protein: CASSYRDREHQPQHF.

The gene calls are TRBV27 and TRBJ2-1, with TRBD2 matching over 14 bases. Trimming cost V 3 bases and J 0 bases; bases outside gene matches: 7. The CDR3 runs 19 residues. Germline V CDR1 and CDR2: MNHEY, SMNVEV (reference sequence). This CDR3 reads CASSFTRGTSGGSYNEQFF. The CDR3 bases are TGTGCCAGCAGTTTCACCCGGGGGACTAGCGGGGGCTCCTACAATGAGCAGTTCTTC.

In regard to this clone: A much larger clone differs from this one at a single base, so this may be a read error. The chain recombines TRBV14 with TRBJ1-2, with no clear D. This CDR3 has 12 amino acids. Germline V lookup: CDR1 SGHDN, CDR2 FVKESK. V lost 2 bases and J lost 4, with 5 bases in between. In DNA, the CDR3 is TGTGCCAGCAGCCAAAACAGCTATGGCTACACCTTC. Translation: CASSQNSYGYTF.

The gene calls are TRBV10-3 and TRBJ2-2; 8 nucleotides align to TRBD2. J was trimmed by 6 bases and V by 5 bases; bases with no gene match: 5. In germline, CDR1 is ENHRY, CDR2 SYGVKD. The CDR3 is 14 amino acids. DNA of the CDR3: TGTGCCATCAGTTCCTCGGGGGGGGCCGGGGAGCTGTTTTTT. It specifies CAISSSGGAGELFF.

V is TRBV5-6 and J is TRBJ2-7; D call uncertain. The CDR3 extends over 13 amino acids. Germline V gene data show CDR1 as SGHDT and CDR2 as YYEEEE. The germline V and J ends were trimmed by 2 bases and 4 bases, with 10 bases remaining between them. In DNA, the CDR3 is TGTGCCAGCAGCTTCACGGTGCGTTACGAGCAGTACTTC. Translating it yields CASSFTVRYEQYF.

The chain recombines TRBV19 with TRBJ1-2; no clear D. Trimming left V 5 bases short and J 8 bases short, with 12 bases between. From germline, CDR1 is LNHDA and CDR2 SQIVND (reference sequence). The CDR3 consists of 12 residues. CDR3 sequence reads: CASSPSGAGYTF. CDR3 nucleotides: TGTGCCAGTAGTCCGAGCGGAGCGGGCTACACCTTC.

Only one count was recorded for this clone. Other nucleotide sequences in the sample specify the same CDR3. The chain recombines TRBV11-2 with TRBJ2-1; 8 nucleotides agree with TRBD2. Germline CDR1 is SGHAT and CDR2 is FQNNGV. The V gene end was trimmed by 3 bases and the J gene end by 0 bases; junction bases not matched to a gene: 1. The CDR3 has 15 residues. The CDR3 here is CASSLSGSSYNEQFF. CDR3 bases: TGTGCCAGCAGCTTGAGCGGGAGCTCCTACAATGAGCAGTTCTTC.

The genes are TRBV5-1 and TRBJ1-2; TRBD1 aligns across 8 bases. With 9 bases clipped from V and 3 bases from J, the junction kept 13 bases outside the gene matches. Germline loops: CDR1 SGHRS, CDR2 YFSETQ. CDR3 size: 15 residues. The CDR3 sequence is CATASGGSPDYGYTF. For the CDR3, the DNA is TGCGCCACCGCCTCAGGGGGCTCCCCGGACTATGGCTACACCTTC.

V and J are TRBV19 and TRBJ1-5; TRBD1 matches at 9 bases. V shed 5 bases and J 9 bases; nucleotides not matched to a gene: 8. This CDR3 is 14 amino acids long. Germline values: CDR1 LNHDA, CDR2 SQIVND (reference sequence). CDR3 sequence (DNA): TGTGCCAGTAGTCTCGGACAGGGGAGGCGGCCCCAGCATTTT. Its translation is CASSLGQGRRPQHF.

The V call is TRBV7-9, the J call TRBJ2-1, with 8 positions matching TRBD1. This CDR3 comprises 15 residues. Germline CDR1 reads SEHNR; CDR2 reads FQNEAQ (reference sequence). With 7 bases clipped from V and 7 bases from J, the junction kept 12 bases outside the gene matches. Written as DNA, the CDR3 is TGTGCCAGCATTGGACAGGGTAGGGTTTTAAATGAGCAGTTCTTC. Amino acid sequence: CASIGQGRVLNEQFF.

CDR3 DNA sequence: TGTGCCAGCAGCCTCGAGAGGAGGGCCCCGAACACTGAAGCTTTCTTT. Translated: CASSLERRAPNTEAFF. This chain connects TRBV7-8 to TRBJ1-1, with D uncertain. The CDR3 totals 16 residues. Looked up from germline, CDR1 is SGHVS and CDR2 is FQNEAQ. Trimming shortened V by 5 bases and J by 1 base, and 17 bases separated the two germline ends.

The chain uses TRBV27 and TRBJ1-5; D is ambiguous. V was pared by 2 bases and J by 6 bases, with 14 bases between. Germline-derived CDR1 and CDR2 are MNHEY and SMNVEV (reference sequence). The CDR3 contains 15 residues. CDR3 sequence: CASSLGRPGSQPQHF. For the CDR3, the DNA is TGTGCCAGCAGTTTAGGGAGACCTGGCAGTCAGCCCCAGCATTTT.

V usage is TRBV19 and J usage is TRBJ2-7, with 7 positions matching TRBD2. Germline V gene lookup returns CDR1 LNHDA and CDR2 SQIVND (reference sequence). The CDR3 sequence is 14 residues long. J was trimmed by 2 bases and V by 5 bases; bases with no gene match: 6. The CDR3 DNA follows: TGTGCCAGTAGTGACCGCGGGAGTGCCTACGAGCAGTACTTC. Residues: CASSDRGSAYEQYF.

The chain is built from TRBV5-8 and TRBJ1-2; 8 bases align to TRBD1. The CDR3 has 16 amino acids. V dropped 0 bases and J dropped 3; count of bases not matched to a gene: 7. Germline V gene data show CDR1 as SGHTS and CDR2 as YDEGEE. CDR3 region: CASSLGDRPRYYGYTF. The CDR3 nucleotides read TGTGCCAGCAGCTTGGGGGACAGGCCTCGGTACTATGGCTACACCTTC. Combining the CDR3 with reference TRBV5-8 and TRBJ1-2 gives the whole variable domain EAGVTQSPTHLIKTRGQQATLRCSPISGHTSVYWYQQALGLGLQFLLWYDEGEERNRGNFPPRFSGRQFPNYSSELNVNALELEDSALYLCASSLGDRPRYYGYTFGSGTRLTVV.